The 5 T cell receptor beta chains given below trace back to one sample, sequenced in a study of cytomegalovirus exposure and HLA in healthy donors (dated by TCRdb to 2015 to 2018). The library was generated by the immunoSEQ multiplex PCR assay. For the multiplex PCR, a mixture combining 60 forward primers for TCR Vbeta segments and 13 reverse primers for TCR Jbeta segments was used. This is the immuneACCESS table as TCRdb keeps it, with only in-frame sequences that have V and J called. A part of the clones is gone; compared with another copy, unresolved V genes explain less than half, and the rest is unexplained. This sample has around 92,000 clones in its table, and 65% to 80% of those were observed once. 7% to 9% of the sample is taken by the ten largest. The specimen was PBMCs. These receptors all come from a human donor in good health.

As for this clone: This may be a read error: a much more frequent sequence differs by one nucleotide. The rearrangement links TRBV7-6 to TRBJ1-1; TRBD1 agrees at 8 bases. J was trimmed by 1 base and V by 6 bases; bases with no gene match: 1. The CDR3 has 13 residues. Germline CDR1 reads SGHVS; CDR2 reads FNYEAQ. The CDR3 DNA reads as TGTGCCAGCAGGGGGACAGGGAACACTGAAGCTTTCTTT. Protein: CASRGTGNTEAFF.

The gene calls are TRBV2 and TRBJ2-7, with 9 bases matching TRBD1. The CDR3 is made up of 15 amino acids. Germline CDR1 SNHLY, CDR2 FYNNEI. With V trimmed by 10 bases and J by 4 bases, 14 bases remained unmatched. CDR3 in amino acids: CATKPPTGGAYEQYF. The CDR3 region has the DNA TGTGCCACTAAACCCCCGACAGGGGGAGCTTACGAGCAGTACTTC.

This clone has a handful of counts. The same CDR3 can be traced to other DNA sequences in this sample. The chain uses TRBV7-2 and TRBJ1-1, with 7 bases aligning to TRBD1. This CDR3 has 14 amino acids. Germline CDR1 SGHTA, CDR2 FQGNSA. Trimming removed 5 bases from V and 5 bases from J; junction bases left unmatched: 8. Written as DNA, the CDR3 is TGTGCCAGCAGCCCCCGACAGGGCCGAACTGAAGCTTTCTTT. Translating it yields CASSPRQGRTEAFF.

The V call is TRBV6-6, the J call TRBJ2-3; 9 positions agree with TRBD2. This CDR3 region has 16 residues. CDR1 MNHNY and CDR2 SVGAGI come from the germline V gene (reference sequence). Trimming took 5 bases from V and 1 from J; bases not matched to a gene: 7. Here the CDR3 DNA reads TGTGCCAGCAGTCAGAGACTAGCGGCCCGCACAGATACGCAGTATTTT. Translated, it gives CASSQRLAARTDTQYF.

The chain recombines TRBV28 with TRBJ2-7; D may be TRBD2 (6 bases). Trimming removed 7 bases at V and 3 bases at J, with 13 bases between. CDR3 length: 13 amino acids. In germline, CDR1 is MDHEN, CDR2 SYDVKM. CDR3 DNA: TGTGCCAGCAAATCTGGGGGGATCTACGAGCAGTACTTC. Its protein product is CASKSGGIYEQYF.